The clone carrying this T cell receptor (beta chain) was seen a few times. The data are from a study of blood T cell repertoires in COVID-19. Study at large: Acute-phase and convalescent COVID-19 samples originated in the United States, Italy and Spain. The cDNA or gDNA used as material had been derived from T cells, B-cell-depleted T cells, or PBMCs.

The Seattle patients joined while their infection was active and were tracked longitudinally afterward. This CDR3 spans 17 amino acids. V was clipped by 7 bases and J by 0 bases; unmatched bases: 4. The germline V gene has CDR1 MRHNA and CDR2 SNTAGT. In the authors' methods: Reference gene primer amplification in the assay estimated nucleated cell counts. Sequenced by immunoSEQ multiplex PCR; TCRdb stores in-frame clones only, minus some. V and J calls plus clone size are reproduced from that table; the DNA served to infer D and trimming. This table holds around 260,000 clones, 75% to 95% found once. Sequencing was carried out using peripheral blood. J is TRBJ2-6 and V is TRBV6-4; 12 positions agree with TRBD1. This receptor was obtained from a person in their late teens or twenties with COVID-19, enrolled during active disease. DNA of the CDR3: TGTGCCAGCACTGGGACAGGGGGCTACTCTGGGGCCAACGTCCTGACTTTC. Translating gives CASTGTGGYSGANVLTF.